One and the same sample provided the 8 T cell receptor beta chains below, sequenced in a study of regulatory T cells in long-lasting Graves disease. CDR3 regions were amplified by Arm-PCR using iRepertoire HTBI primers to build TCR beta libraries. One entry per CDR3 protein results from TCRdb running MiXCR on the multiplex PCR reads. This sample has 680,000 or so distinct CDR3 sequences; about 16% occur once, and the top ten carry 18%. This sample's time point: newly diagnosed GD, antithyroid drugs for less than 3 months. The TCR library was prepared using RNA isolated from PBMCs. The sample was also reused in another study, on T cells in Graves' hyperthyroidism and ophthalmopathy.

The material sequenced was peripheral blood mononuclear cells (PBMCs), taken at new diagnosis, from a patient treated with antithyroid drugs. These receptors were collected from a woman in her 30s with Graves disease.

The chain joins TRBV7-9 to TRBJ1-6, with 12 bases fitting TRBD1. Trimming at V came to 1 base and at J to 7 bases, leaving 11 bases not matched to a gene. The CDR3 contains 19 residues. Germline V gene lookup returns CDR1 SEHNR and CDR2 FQNEAQ (reference sequence). The CDR3 DNA follows: TGTGCCAGCAGCTTAGGACTTGGGGGACAGGGGGCTTCGAATTCACCCCTCCACTTT. Translating it yields CASSLGLGGQGASNSPLHF.

This clonotype occurred a few times. The chain uses TRBV6-1 and TRBJ2-1; 7 bases match TRBD1. V gave up 9 bases and J gave up 5 bases; unmatched junction bases: 10. Germline V lookup: CDR1 MNHNS, CDR2 SASEGT. The CDR3 is made up of 14 amino acids. The CDR3 region is CASQPGQPHNEQFF. Here the CDR3 DNA reads TGTGCCAGTCAACCGGGACAGCCCCACAATGAGCAGTTCTTC.

The CDR3 protein is CASSLWTGGFREQFF. CDR3 nucleotides: TGTGCCAGCAGCCTTTGGACAGGGGGCTTCCGCGAGCAGTTCTTC. V and J are TRBV14 and TRBJ2-1, with TRBD1 identical over 11 bases. The CDR3 length is 15 residues. Germline assignment: CDR1 SGHDN and CDR2 FVKESK. Trimming took 4 bases from V and 10 from J; bases not matched to a gene: 9. Full variable domain (missing parts from reference TRBV14 and TRBJ2-1): EAGVTQFPSHSVIEKGQTVTLRCDPISGHDNLYWYRRVMGKEIKFLLHFVKESKQDESGMPNNRFLAERTGGTYSTLKVQPAELEDSGVYFCASSLWTGGFREQFFGPGTRLTVL.

This clonotype has at least ten counts. The genes are TRBV11-2 and TRBJ2-5, with D hard to call. Germline lookup yields CDR1 SGHAT and CDR2 FQNNGV. Trimming stripped 1 base from V and 0 bases from J, with 9 bases between. This CDR3 contains 15 residues. This CDR3 is CASSLVFGYQETQYF. CDR3 nucleotides: TGTGCCAGCAGCTTAGTATTCGGGTACCAAGAGACCCAGTACTTC.

The CDR3 protein is CSARVGTGGFEQYF. CDR3 nucleotide sequence: TGCAGTGCTAGAGTTGGGACAGGGGGTTTCGAGCAGTACTTC. The J gene is TRBJ2-7, the V gene TRBV20-1; 11 bases align to TRBD1. The CDR3 is 14 amino acids. CDR1 is DFQATT and CDR2 is SNEGSKA in the germline V gene (reference sequence). Germline trimming cut 1 base from V and 6 bases from J; bases unmatched to any gene: 5.

CDR3 residues: CASSPGGRLTDTQYF. In nucleotides, the CDR3 is TGTGCCAGCTCACCGGGTGGCAGACTAACAGATACGCAGTATTTT. This chain links TRBV18 with TRBJ2-3; tentatively, D is TRBD2 (5 bases). Germline lookup yields CDR1 KGHSH and CDR2 LQKENI. V gave up 3 bases and J gave up 3 bases, with 13 bases separating them. The CDR3 is 15 residues long.

This clonotype has only a few counts. DNA of the CDR3: TGTGCCAGCAAGGGAGGACCGGATTACGATGGCTACACCTTC. Translating gives CASKGGPDYDGYTF. This chain links TRBV5-4 with TRBJ1-2; D is undetermined. V dropped 6 bases and J dropped 6 bases, with 18 bases sitting between them. The germline V gene has CDR1 SGHNT and CDR2 YYREEE (reference sequence). The CDR3 totals 14 residues.

This sequence joins TRBV7-8 and TRBJ2-3; D is perhaps TRBD1 (5 bases). The CDR3 totals 13 residues. The germline V gene has CDR1 SGHVS and CDR2 FQNEAQ. Between the trimmed V and J ends, which lost 0 bases and 8 bases, there was a span of 9 bases. Here the CDR3 reads CASSLAGHRTQYF. The CDR3 DNA reads TGTGCCAGCAGCTTAGCAGGACATCGTACGCAGTATTTT.